These 9 T cell receptor beta chains were sequenced from one sample in a study of T-cell reconstitution after alpha-beta-depleted transplantation in children. Preparing the TCRbeta library involved the use of unique molecular identifiers. MiXCR was run by TCRdb on the PCR reads, yielding one entry per CDR3 protein. The sample includes roughly 500,000 distinct CDR3 sequences, around a third of them seen just once. The input for sequencing was PBMCs from the stem cell graft donor, taken from the stem cell graft. The receptors here all came from a human donor who donated a stem cell graft to a child with aplastic anemia.

This clonotype was found a few times. The chain joins TRBV6-2 or TRBV6-3 to TRBJ2-4, with D perhaps matching TRBD1 or TRBD2 (5 bases each). Looked up from germline, CDR1 is MNHEY and CDR2 is SVGEGT. The V end lost 2 bases, the J end lost 4 bases, and 9 bases lay between the germline ends. The CDR3 totals 14 residues. In nucleotides, the CDR3 is TGTGCCAGCAGTTACAGGGACCCTAAAAACATTCAGTACTTC. Its translation: CASSYRDPKNIQYF.

This clonotype appeared a few times. V gene TRBV28 combines with J gene TRBJ2-7; D is undetermined. Germline V gene sequence: CDR1 MDHEN, CDR2 SYDVKM. The CDR3 length is 14 residues. The ends were cut back, 7 bases at V and 0 bases at J, with 13 bases in the middle. In nucleotides, the CDR3 is TGTGCCAGCACCCTATTGCAGAGCTCCTACGAGCAGTACTTC. Residues: CASTLLQSSYEQYF.

This clonotype turned up a few times. This chain connects TRBV11-3 to TRBJ2-3, with TRBD2 matching over 9 bases. Germline V CDR1 and CDR2: SGHNT, YENEEA. The CDR3 covers 16 residues. V lost 5 bases and J lost 2; bases outside the gene matches: 8. The CDR3 loop is CASSVGLAGPTDTQYF. CDR3 sequence (DNA): TGTGCCAGCAGCGTTGGGCTAGCGGGGCCCACAGATACGCAGTATTTT. The full variable domain, in which reference TRBV11-3 and TRBJ2-3 provide the parts outside the CDR3, is EAGVVQSPRYKIIEKKQPVAFWCNPISGHNTLYWYLQNLGQGPELLIRYENEEAVDDSQLPKDRFSAERLKGVDSTLKIQPAELGDSAVYLCASSVGLAGPTDTQYFGPGTRLTVL.

This clonotype came up a few times. V and J are TRBV5-1 and TRBJ2-7; possibly TRBD2 for D (6 bases). The V gene lost 0 bases and the J gene lost 2 bases, with 15 bases spanning the gap. The CDR3 has 16 amino acids. CDR1 SGHRS and CDR2 YFSETQ come from the germline V gene. The CDR3 is CASSLGAAGGTYEQYV. Written as DNA, the CDR3 is TGCGCCAGCAGCTTGGGGGCGGCAGGCGGGACCTACGAGCAGTACGTC.

V usage is TRBV20-1 and J usage is TRBJ2-1, with TRBD2 identical over 11 bases. There are 16 residues in the CDR3. V shed 0 bases, J shed 0 bases, and the junction held 1 base outside the gene matches. CDR1 and CDR2 from the germline V gene are DFQATT and SNEGSKA (reference sequence). In DNA form, the CDR3 reads TGCAGTGCTAGAGACACTAGCGGGAGCTCCTACAATGAGCAGTTCTTC. It translates to CSARDTSGSSYNEQFF.

This chain uses TRBV29-1 with TRBJ2-6; no firm D call. The CDR3 runs to 15 residues. Trimming pared 2 bases from V and 1 base from J, leaving 9 bases between. Per germline, CDR1 SQVTM and CDR2 ANQGSEA. CDR3 nucleotides: TGCAGCGTTGAATCAGGCGAATCTGGGGCCAACGTCCTGACTTTC. Translated: CSVESGESGANVLTF.

V usage is TRBV27 and J usage is TRBJ1-5; 7 bases align to TRBD1. The CDR3 consists of 16 residues. The germline CDR1 and CDR2 sequences are MNHEY and SMNVEV (reference sequence). The J segment lost 10 bases and the V segment lost 4 bases, leaving 16 bases of the junction unmatched. CDR3 region: CASSSTSSGQLIPQHF. CDR3 in DNA: TGTGCCAGCAGTTCCACGTCATCGGGACAGCTTATCCCCCAGCATTTT.

The chain's CDR3 is CSVEQRWSGYTF. The CDR3 nucleotides are TGCAGCGTTGAACAGAGGTGGTCTGGCTACACCTTC. J is TRBJ1-2 and V is TRBV29-1, with D unclear. Trimming pared 2 bases from V and 7 bases from J, leaving 11 bases between. The germline CDR1 and CDR2 sequences are SQVTM and ANQGSEA. The CDR3 has 12 amino acids.

The J gene is TRBJ1-2, the V gene TRBV20-1, with a weak D call TRBD1 (6 bases). V lost 6 bases, J lost 8 bases, and 16 bases lay in between. Looked up from germline, CDR1 is DFQATT and CDR2 is SNEGSKA (reference sequence). The CDR3 runs 12 residues. CDR3 loop: CSACRDTRGYTF. CDR3 nucleotide sequence: TGCAGTGCCTGCCGGGACACTCGAGGCTACACCTTC.